Described below is a single TCR beta chain sequence and its context. Its antigen is unknown. Germline V gene data show CDR1 as SGHNT and CDR2 as YYREEE (reference sequence). Trimming removed 6 bases from V and 2 bases from J, with 12 bases in between. The CDR3 is 13 amino acids. Every donor, a Caucasian adult, lived in Nashville, Tennessee. Here immunoSEQ multiplex PCR was the method, and the copy in TCRdb shows in-frame clones only, minus some. Among over a million clones, around 97% were seen once, and the ten largest hold roughly 1.2%. This sample is part of a study of shared clonotypes between healthy human individuals. The wider study: Each donor contributed plates that comprised three CD4 naive, three CD4 memory, two CD8 naive and one CD8 memory. Whole-study results and caveats: Rarefaction indicated that sorted-subset sequencing remained incomplete although depth was large. Investigators collected only blood, and repertoires in tissues likely differ.

This clonotype originated in a man aged 25-45 years in good health. The chain joins TRBV5-4 to TRBJ2-7; TRBD2 might be the D (6 bases). Sequences were obtained from naive CD4+ T cells sorted from blood. Described subset: CD45RA+ positively selected. CDR3 sequence: CASMRAGPYEQYF. The CDR3, as DNA: TGTGCCAGCATGAGGGCGGGACCCTACGAGCAGTACTTC. Full variable domain (remainder filled in from reference TRBV5-4 and TRBJ2-7): ETGVTQSPTHLIKTRGQQVTLRCSSQSGHNTVSWYQQALGQGPQFIFQYYREEENGRGNFPPRFSGLQFPNYSSELNVNALELDDSALYLCASMRAGPYEQYFGPGTRLTVT.